These T cell receptor beta chains were read from a single sample in a study of blood T cell repertoires in COVID-19. Sequencing was performed with immunoSEQ multiplex PCR; in TCRdb, only in-frame clones are kept and a portion is missing. The sample holds under 130,000 clones; about 90% are singletons and the top ten take under 8%. Material for sequencing was peripheral blood. These receptors were obtained from a human donor in a cohort sampled during active COVID-19. CDR3s include the opening cysteine and the closing phenylalanine or tryptophan. The D gene is left open where the match is weak. The size field is filled for only some rows; it gives once, few, many or a size class.

j_call | cdr3_length | clone_size | d_call | v_call | cdr3_aa | cdr3_nt
TRBJ2-1 | 16 | . | TRBD2 | TRBV28 | CASRPSSGGAYNEQFF | TGTGCCAGCAGACCAAGTAGCGGGGGGGCCTACAATGAGCAGTTCTTC
TRBJ2-1 | 16 | few | . | TRBV6-2/TRBV6-3 | CASSYSMSDSRGEQFF | TGTGCCAGCAGTTACTCGATGTCAGACTCCCGGGGTGAGCAGTTCTTC
TRBJ2-3 | 15 | . | . | TRBV29-1 | CSVNGGGRGTDTQYF | TGCAGCGTAAACGGAGGGGGCCGGGGCACAGATACGCAGTATTTT
TRBJ2-3 | 17 | . | TRBD2 | TRBV14 | CASSQDSTSGRLNTQYF | TGTGCCAGCAGCCAAGATAGCACTAGCGGGAGATTGAATACGCAGTATTTT
TRBJ2-7 | 14 | few | TRBD2 | TRBV2 | CASRGTSGGYEQYF | TGTGCCAGCAGGGGGACTAGCGGGGGCTACGAGCAGTACTTC
TRBJ1-4 | 16 | . | TRBD1 | TRBV5-8 | CASSLPYGQGGEKLFF | TGTGCCAGCAGCTTGCCGTATGGACAGGGGGGGGAAAAACTGTTTTTT
TRBJ2-2 | 13 | . | . | TRBV6-5 | CASTQANTGELFF | TGTGCCAGCACCCAGGCGAACACCGGGGAGCTGTTTTTT
TRBJ2-3 | 14 | many | TRBD2 | TRBV7-3 | CASSLGLAGGMQYF | TGTGCCAGCAGCCTGGGACTAGCGGGGGGTATGCAGTATTTT
TRBJ2-1 | 15 | . | TRBD1 | TRBV2 | CASIEGTDSYNEQFF | TGTGCCAGCATCGAGGGGACAGACTCCTACAATGAGCAGTTCTTC
TRBJ1-5 | 15 | . | . | TRBV19 | CASSVVPYSNQPQHF | TGTGCCAGTAGTGTAGTCCCCTATAGCAATCAGCCCCAGCATTTT
TRBJ2-1 | 13 | . | . | TRBV12-3/TRBV12-4 | CASSSFSVNEQFF | TGTGCCAGCAGTTCGTTTAGCGTCAATGAGCAGTTCTTC
TRBJ2-4 | 17 | . | . | TRBV28 | CASRGPIGRGTKNIQYF | TGTGCCAGCAGGGGGCCTATAGGGCGTGGGACCAAAAACATTCAGTACTTC
TRBJ1-3 | 16 | . | TRBD1 | TRBV18 | CASSPGQLSSGNTIYF | TGTGCCAGCTCCCCGGGACAGCTGAGCTCTGGAAACACCATATATTTT
TRBJ2-2 | 14 | . | TRBD2 | TRBV19 | CASSAGGSTGELFF | TGTGCCAGTAGTGCGGGAGGGAGCACCGGGGAGCTGTTTTTT
TRBJ2-3 | 11 | few | . | TRBV19 | CASSIGDTQYF | TGTGCCAGTAGTATTGGCGATACGCAGTATTTT
TRBJ2-5 | 14 | once | TRBD2 | TRBV11-2 | CASSKQTSRETQYF | TGTGCCAGCAGCAAACAGACTAGCCGGGAGACCCAGTACTTC
TRBJ2-7 | 11 | . | . | TRBV6-2/TRBV6-3 | CASSRGNEQYF | TGTGCCAGCAGTCGGGGGAACGAGCAGTACTTC
TRBJ2-3 | 16 | few | TRBD2 | TRBV9 | CASSANIAGSTDTQYF | TGTGCCAGCAGCGCGAATATAGCGGGCAGCACAGATACGCAGTATTTT
TRBJ2-2 | 12 | . | . | TRBV5-4 | CASSLYLGELFF | TGTGCCAGCAGCTTGTATTTGGGGGAGCTGTTTTTT
TRBJ2-7 | 13 | . | . | TRBV28 | CASSLWGDGEQYF | TGTGCCAGCAGTTTATGGGGAGATGGCGAGCAGTACTTC
TRBJ1-1 | 16 | . | . | TRBV3-1/TRBV3-2 | CASSQVGGKANTEAFF | TGTGCCAGCAGCCAAGTGGGAGGGAAGGCGAACACTGAAGCTTTCTTT
TRBJ1-3 | 14 | . | . | TRBV18 | CATAPGGSGNTIYF | TGTGCCACCGCACCGGGAGGGAGTGGAAACACCATATATTTT
TRBJ1-1 | 16 | . | TRBD1 | TRBV5-4 | CASSLPPGQGKSEAFF | TGTGCCAGCAGCTTGCCACCGGGACAGGGAAAATCTGAAGCTTTCTTT
TRBJ2-2 | 14 | once | TRBD2 | TRBV28 | CASSLAGGHGELFF | TGTGCCAGCAGTTTGGCGGGAGGGCACGGGGAGCTGTTTTTT
TRBJ2-7 | 16 | once | TRBD1 | TRBV19 | CASSKNPGQGPYEQYF | TGTGCCAGTAGTAAAAACCCGGGACAGGGGCCCTACGAGCAGTACTTC
TRBJ2-7 | 16 | . | . | TRBV4-1 | CASSQDPLATSYEQYF | TGCGCCAGCAGCCAAGATCCCCTAGCGACATCCTACGAGCAGTACTTC
TRBJ2-5 | 13 | . | TRBD1 | TRBV7-7 | CASSRDREETQYF | TGTGCTAGCAGCCGGGACAGGGAGGAGACCCAGTACTTC
TRBJ1-2 | 17 | . | TRBD1 | TRBV3-1/TRBV3-2 | CASRQTRDRGLIYGYTF | TGTGCCAGCAGGCAGACCCGGGACAGGGGGCTCATCTATGGCTACACCTTC
TRBJ2-5 | 16 | . | . | TRBV19 | CASTGVRGATGETQYF | TGTGCCAGTACCGGGGTCCGGGGGGCAACGGGGGAGACCCAGTACTTC
TRBJ2-7 | 14 | few | . | TRBV7-9 | CASSFRDTSYEQYF | TGTGCCAGCAGCTTTAGGGACACCTCCTACGAGCAGTACTTC